The 3 T cell receptor beta chains presented below share a single source sample, sequenced in a study of early T cells in non-severe SARS-CoV-2 infection (dated by TCRdb to 2020 to 2022). The library was obtained by 5' RACE. Sequencing was performed on a NextSeq 500. TCRdb handled the public reads itself, with Q25 trimming in fastp and clone calling in MiXCR, and kept productive beta chains. Records with the same CDR3 protein are collapsed into one entry carrying the most frequent genes and DNA. The sample data list about 53,000 distinct CDR3 sequences, and 12% of these were observed just once. The ten largest account for around 2.6% of the sample. This specimen consisted of whole blood, obtained at baseline. Receptor source: an adult who was a healthcare worker with PCR-confirmed SARS-CoV-2 infection or an uninfected control (not recorded which).

This clonotype was found a few times. The J gene is TRBJ2-2, the V gene TRBV3-1; D remains unclear. Trimming left V 0 bases short and J 1 base short, with 3 bases between. Germline CDR1 is LGHDT and CDR2 is YNNKEL (reference sequence). There are 14 residues in the CDR3. The CDR3 sequence is CASSQDLNTGELFF. The CDR3 region has the DNA TGTGCCAGCAGCCAAGATTTGAACACCGGGGAGCTGTTTTTT.

Regarding this clonotype: This may come from a read error, since a much larger clone is one base off. This rearrangement joins TRBV12-3 or TRBV12-4 to TRBJ1-4; no clear D gene. Trimming pared 1 base from V and 16 bases from J, leaving 16 bases between. The CDR3 length is 13 residues. The CDR3 region is CASSLGWAVTAFF. The CDR3 nucleotides read TGTGCCAGCAGTTTAGGATGGGCTGTGACTGCGTTTTTT.

This clonotype was counted a few times. This chain connects TRBV25-1 to TRBJ2-7; 8 nucleotides match TRBD1. This CDR3 has 15 amino acids. The ends lost 3 bases at V and 0 bases at J; junction bases unmatched: 4. Germline V gene sequence: CDR1 MGHDK, CDR2 SYGVNS. Here the CDR3 DNA reads TGTGCCAGCAGTGACCGGGACAGGCACTCCTACGAGCAGTACTTC. Its protein product is CASSDRDRHSYEQYF.